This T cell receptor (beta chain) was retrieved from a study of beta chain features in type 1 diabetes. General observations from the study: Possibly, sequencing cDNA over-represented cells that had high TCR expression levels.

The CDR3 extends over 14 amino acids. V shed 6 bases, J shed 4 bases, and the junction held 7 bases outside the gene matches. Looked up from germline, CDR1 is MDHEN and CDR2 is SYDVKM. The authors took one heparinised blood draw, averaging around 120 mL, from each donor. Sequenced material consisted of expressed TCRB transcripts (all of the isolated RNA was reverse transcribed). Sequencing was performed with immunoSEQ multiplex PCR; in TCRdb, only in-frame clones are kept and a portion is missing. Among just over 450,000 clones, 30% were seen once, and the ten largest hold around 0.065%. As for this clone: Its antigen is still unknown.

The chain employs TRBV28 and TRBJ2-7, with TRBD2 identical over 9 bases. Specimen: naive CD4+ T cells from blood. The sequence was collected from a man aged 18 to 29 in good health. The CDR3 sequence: CASSLSGRVYEQYF. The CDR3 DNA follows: TGTGCCAGCAGCCTTAGCGGGAGAGTATACGAGCAGTACTTC.